The 18 T cell receptor beta chains reported below all come from one sample, sequenced in a study of blood T cell repertoires in COVID-19. Produced via immunoSEQ multiplex PCR; TCRdb's table is partial and in-frame only. This table holds approximately 100,000 clones, about 85% found once. The sequenced sample consisted of peripheral blood. All receptors come from a man aged 60 to 69 with acute or convalescent COVID-19.

The genes are TRBV7-2 and TRBJ2-7; 12 nucleotides agree with TRBD2. J was trimmed by 7 bases and V by 4 bases; bases with no gene match: 8. The CDR3 consists of 15 residues. Germline CDR1 and CDR2: SGHTA and FQGNSA. The CDR3 nucleotides are TGTGCCAGCAGCTCCACCTCTGGACTAGCGGGGGAGCAGTACTTC. Translating it yields CASSSTSGLAGEQYF.

The V and J genes are TRBV5-1 and TRBJ2-2, with 9 bases fitting TRBD1. Germline loops: CDR1 SGHRS, CDR2 YFSETQ. Unmatched junction bases numbered 11, after V lost 3 bases and J lost 5 bases. CDR3 size: 17 residues. In DNA form, the CDR3 reads TGCGCCAGCAGCTCTATTCTGACAGGGGGATGGACCGGGGAGCTGTTTTTT. Translating gives CASSSILTGGWTGELFF. Full variable domain (outside the CDR3, taken from reference TRBV5-1 and TRBJ2-2): KAGVTQTPRYLIKTRGQQVTLSCSPISGHRSVSWYQQTPGQGLQFLFEYFSETQRNKGNFPGRFSGRQFSNSRSEMNVSTLELGDSALYLCASSSILTGGWTGELFFGEGSRLTVL.

The rearrangement joins TRBV27 to TRBJ2-5, with 8 bases aligning to TRBD1. After removal of 3 bases from V and 3 bases from J, the junction contained 0 bases not matched to a gene. From germline, CDR1 is MNHEY and CDR2 SMNVEV (reference sequence). CDR3 length: 13 amino acids. This CDR3 is CASSLTGEETQYF. CDR3 sequence (DNA): TGTGCCAGCAGTTTGACAGGGGAAGAGACCCAGTACTTC.

The chain has TRBV5-5 and TRBJ2-2, with 8 nucleotides matching TRBD2. V dropped 4 bases and J dropped 7; count of bases not matched to a gene: 12. Germline loops: CDR1 SGHKS, CDR2 YYEKEE (reference sequence). This CDR3 is built from 16 residues. CDR3 loop: CASSPDGLALVGELFF. The CDR3 nucleotides read TGTGCCAGCAGCCCGGACGGACTAGCACTGGTCGGGGAGCTGTTTTTT.

V and J are TRBV7-8 and TRBJ1-1; 8 bases align to TRBD1. V was pared by 5 bases and J by 4 bases, with 12 bases of the junction left unmatched. This CDR3 is 16 amino acids long. In germline, CDR1 is SGHVS, CDR2 FQNEAQ. CDR3 amino acids: CASSKPQGARVTEAFF. In DNA, the CDR3 is TGTGCCAGCAGCAAGCCCCAGGGGGCGCGCGTCACTGAAGCTTTCTTT.

The chain is built from TRBV29-1 and TRBJ2-1; 14 bases fit TRBD2. Trimming cost V 7 bases and J 6 bases; bases outside gene matches: 2. The CDR3 has 13 amino acids. CDR1 SQVTM and CDR2 ANQGSEA come from the germline V gene. CDR3 sequence reads: CSGGTSGSNEQFF. In nucleotides, the CDR3 is TGCAGCGGGGGGACTAGCGGGAGCAATGAGCAGTTCTTC.

This chain joins TRBV28 and TRBJ1-4; 9 bases are a match to TRBD1. Germline V gene lookup returns CDR1 MDHEN and CDR2 SYDVKM. The CDR3 covers 15 residues. The J segment lost 8 bases and the V segment lost 5 bases, leaving 9 bases of the junction unmatched. The CDR3 loop is CASSPMGQGREKLFF. The DNA of the CDR3 is TGTGCCAGCAGTCCAATGGGACAGGGCCGGGAAAAACTGTTTTTT.

The chain employs TRBV10-1 and TRBJ1-1; D perhaps matches TRBD1 (5 bases). CDR1 is WNHNN, CDR2 SYGVQD, per germline (reference sequence). CDR3 length equals 12 residues. Trimming removed 3 bases from V and 4 bases from J, with 6 bases in between. CDR3 in DNA: TGCGCCAGCAGTGAAGGGGCCACTGAAGCTTTCTTT. This codes for CASSEGATEAFF.

The J gene is TRBJ2-3, the V gene TRBV19; tentatively, D is TRBD1 (6 bases). V gave up 5 bases and J gave up 3 bases, with 18 bases separating them. The length of the CDR3 is 16 residues. The germline V gene has CDR1 LNHDA and CDR2 SQIVND (reference sequence). This chain's CDR3 is CASSDSPGTWTDTQYF. The CDR3 DNA follows: TGTGCCAGTAGTGACTCTCCAGGGACATGGACAGATACGCAGTATTTT.

The chain recombines TRBV7-9 with TRBJ2-7; maybe TRBD1 (5 bases). The CDR3 has 16 amino acids. Trimming took off 2 bases at V and 1 base at J, with 15 bases between the two ends. CDR1 and CDR2 from the germline V gene are SEHNR and FQNEAQ (reference sequence). CDR3 sequence: CASSLYSSRDSYEQYF. In DNA form, the CDR3 reads TGTGCCAGCAGCTTATATTCATCCAGGGATTCCTACGAGCAGTACTTC.

V and J are TRBV24-1 and TRBJ2-5; 10 positions agree with TRBD2. Trimming at V came to 3 bases and at J to 2 bases, leaving 2 bases not matched to a gene. Germline CDR1 is KGHDR and CDR2 is SFDVKD. This CDR3 is 15 amino acids long. The CDR3 sequence: CATSDPAGGQETQYF. The DNA of the CDR3 is TGTGCCACCAGTGATCCAGCGGGAGGGCAAGAGACCCAGTACTTC.

This chain links TRBV7-2 with TRBJ2-2, with 8 bases matching TRBD2. Germline V gene lookup returns CDR1 SGHTA and CDR2 FQGNSA. The CDR3 has 15 amino acids. With V trimmed by 5 bases and J by 6 bases, 8 bases remained unmatched. CDR3 in DNA: TGTGCCAGCAGCACGACTAGCGCCGGTCCCGGGGAGCTGTTTTTT. Its protein is CASSTTSAGPGELFF.

The V and J genes are TRBV5-1 and TRBJ1-6; tentative D call: TRBD1 (5 bases). V gave up 5 bases and J gave up 5 bases, with 14 bases separating them. The CDR3 contains 15 residues. CDR1 is SGHRS and CDR2 is YFSETQ in the germline V gene. The CDR3 nucleotides are TGCGCCAGCAGACCTCCAGGGTTGGATAATTCACCCCTCCACTTT. Its translation: CASRPPGLDNSPLHF.

The chain uses TRBV11-2 and TRBJ2-7, with 8 bases lining up with TRBD1. In germline, CDR1 is SGHAT, CDR2 FQNNGV. V lost 1 base to trimming and J lost 3 bases; unmatched junction nucleotides: 14. The CDR3 runs to 18 residues. This chain's CDR3 is CASSLVLTGQGYNYEQYF. The DNA for the CDR3 is TGTGCCAGCAGCTTAGTACTCACCGGACAGGGATACAACTACGAGCAGTACTTC.

In DNA form, the CDR3 reads TGTGCCAGCAGTGAAGCGCGGGCCTCGCGGCATAATTCACCCCTCCACTTT. This encodes CASSEARASRHNSPLHF. The chain links TRBV2 to TRBJ1-6; D gene uncertain. Per the germline V gene, CDR1 is SNHLY and CDR2 is FYNNEI. V lost 0 bases to trimming and J lost 5 bases, with 14 bases between them. There are 17 residues in the CDR3.

The gene calls are TRBV7-2 and TRBJ1-2; 7 bases fit TRBD1. V trimming: 2 bases; J trimming: 4 bases; junction bases outside the gene matches: 16. This CDR3 comprises 18 residues. Germline V gives CDR1 SGHTA, CDR2 FQGNSA. In nucleotides, the CDR3 is TGTGCCAGCAGCTTAAGTATTATGGGGAAGGGGGCTCGCTATGGCTACACCTTC. Protein: CASSLSIMGKGARYGYTF.

The chain employs TRBV7-8 and TRBJ1-5; no clear D gene. The CDR3 runs to 17 residues. Germline lookup yields CDR1 SGHVS and CDR2 FQNEAQ. Trimming shortened V by 1 base and J by 7 bases, and 20 bases separated the two germline ends. This chain's CDR3 is CASSLEGDGLAGQPQHF. CDR3 nucleotide sequence: TGTGCCAGCAGCTTAGAGGGAGATGGCCTAGCCGGGCAGCCCCAGCATTTT.

The genes are TRBV2 and TRBJ2-7, with D perhaps matching TRBD1 (5 bases). The V end lost 6 bases, the J end lost 3 bases, and 12 bases lay between the germline ends. This CDR3 is 13 amino acids long. CDR1 and CDR2 (germline): SNHLY, FYNNEI. CDR3 protein: CASRPPDSYEQYF. For the CDR3, the DNA is TGTGCCAGCAGGCCTCCTGACAGCTACGAGCAGTACTTC.